One sample yielded the 15 T cell receptor beta chains listed below, sequenced in a study of T cell responses to AZD1222 COVID-19 vaccine. Only in-frame clones appear in the TCRdb table, and some are missing; sequencing was by immunoSEQ multiplex PCR. The sample holds about 120,000 clones; less than 95% are singletons and the top ten take 6.9%. Sequencing was performed on peripheral blood, taken on day 0 of AZD1222 vaccination. The receptor set was obtained from an adult in good health.

The rearrangement links TRBV6-1 to TRBJ1-2; no firm D call. The germline CDR1 and CDR2 sequences are MNHNS and SASEGT. The CDR3 sequence is 10 residues long. Trimming removed 1 base from V and 13 bases from J, with 7 bases in between. The DNA for the CDR3 is TGTGCCAGCAGTGAAGAGGCCTTCACCTTC. Translating gives CASSEEAFTF.

V gene TRBV6-4 combines with J gene TRBJ1-2; D is perhaps TRBD1 (6 bases). Trimming cost V 10 bases and J 2 bases, with 17 bases left between them. Germline CDR1 MRHNA, CDR2 SNTAGT. The CDR3 consists of 14 residues. The CDR3 DNA reads as TGTGCCATCCCGGGTGGGGGGGGCAACTATGGCTACACCTTC. Amino acid sequence: CAIPGGGGNYGYTF.

The chain combines TRBV6-5 with TRBJ1-2; no firm D call. CDR3 size: 14 residues. The germline CDR1 and CDR2 sequences are MNHEY and SVGAGI. V lost 5 bases to trimming and J lost 2 bases, with 12 bases between them. The CDR3 here is CASSTGGENYGYTF. CDR3 nucleotide sequence: TGTGCCAGCAGTACGGGCGGGGAGAACTATGGCTACACCTTC.

The chain combines TRBV28 with TRBJ2-6, with 7 bases fitting TRBD1. Germline CDR1 and CDR2: MDHEN and SYDVKM. After removal of 5 bases from V and 0 bases from J, the junction contained 4 bases not matched to a gene. The CDR3 loop spans 16 amino acids. The CDR3: CASSPGDSSGANVLTF. The DNA for the CDR3 is TGTGCCAGCAGTCCAGGGGACAGCTCTGGGGCCAACGTCCTGACTTTC. Full variable domain (missing parts from reference TRBV28 and TRBJ2-6): DVKVTQSSRYLVKRTGEKVFLECVQDMDHENMFWYRQDPGLGLRLIYFSYDVKMKEKGDIPEGYSVSREKKERFSLILESASTNQTSMYLCASSPGDSSGANVLTFGAGSRLTVL.

The sample holds a few counts of this clone. The V call is TRBV7-2, the J call TRBJ2-7, with TRBD2 matching 12 bases. V lost 5 bases to trimming and J lost 6 bases; unmatched junction nucleotides: 11. Germline V gene data show CDR1 as SGHTA and CDR2 as FQGNSA. This CDR3 comprises 16 residues. In DNA form, the CDR3 reads TGTGCCAGCAGCCTCTACTCTAGCGGGGGGGCCGGCGAGCAGTACTTC. It codes for CASSLYSSGGAGEQYF.

The chain recombines TRBV6-2 or TRBV6-3 with TRBJ1-1; perhaps TRBD1 as D (6 bases). The CDR3 has 14 residues. V dropped 5 bases and J dropped 6 bases, with 16 bases sitting between them. Looked up from germline, CDR1 is MNHEY and CDR2 is SVGEGT. CDR3 sequence reads: CASSASGGSAEAFF. The CDR3 DNA sequence: TGTGCCAGCAGTGCCTCCGGGGGCAGTGCTGAAGCTTTCTTT.

This sequence joins TRBV11-2 and TRBJ1-3; 11 positions match TRBD1. Germline V CDR1 and CDR2: SGHAT, FQNNGV. J was trimmed by 5 bases and V by 5 bases; bases with no gene match: 5. CDR3 length: 15 residues. The CDR3, as DNA: TGTGCCAGCAGCCCGGACAGGGGGCGTAGAAACACCATATATTTT. This codes for CASSPDRGRRNTIYF.

The rearrangement uses TRBV19 and TRBJ1-2, with 7 bases that match TRBD1. CDR1 is LNHDA and CDR2 is SQIVND in the germline V gene (reference sequence). CDR3 size: 13 residues. The ends lost 5 bases at V and 2 bases at J; junction bases unmatched: 2. For the CDR3, the DNA is TGTGCCAGTAGTGAGACAGGGAACTATGGCTACACCTTC. Translation gives CASSETGNYGYTF.

V gene TRBV19 combines with J gene TRBJ2-5; D uncertain. This CDR3 contains 12 residues. Trimming removed 4 bases at V and 4 bases at J, with 7 bases between. Germline V gene lookup returns CDR1 LNHDA and CDR2 SQIVND (reference sequence). CDR3 residues: CASSTPRETQYF. For the CDR3, the DNA is TGTGCCAGTAGTACACCCCGAGAGACCCAGTACTTC.

V gene TRBV30 combines with J gene TRBJ2-1; no definite D call. The V end lost 5 bases, the J end lost 4 bases, and 9 bases lay between the germline ends. This CDR3 contains 12 residues. Per germline, CDR1 GTSNPN and CDR2 SVGIG (reference sequence). CDR3 DNA: TGTGCCTGGGGTACCAATTACAATGAGCAGTTCTTC. This encodes CAWGTNYNEQFF.

V and J are TRBV18 and TRBJ2-7; 7 bases agree with TRBD1. Germline loops: CDR1 KGHSH, CDR2 LQKENI. V was pared by 3 bases and J by 3 bases, with 8 bases of the junction left unmatched. The CDR3 totals 15 residues. The CDR3 loop reads CASSPKAGGSYEQYF. The CDR3 coding sequence is TGTGCCAGCTCACCTAAGGCAGGGGGAAGCTACGAGCAGTACTTC.

The chain is built from TRBV18 and TRBJ2-1, with no clear D. V shed 3 bases and J shed 5 bases, with 5 bases lying between them. Germline-derived CDR1 and CDR2 are KGHSH and LQKENI. There are 12 residues in the CDR3. The CDR3 reads CASSPEDNEQFF. The CDR3 DNA reads as TGTGCCAGCTCACCCGAAGACAATGAGCAGTTCTTC.

V gene TRBV7-2 combines with J gene TRBJ2-7; no clear D gene. Per germline, CDR1 SGHTA and CDR2 FQGNSA. The ends were cut back, 1 base at V and 2 bases at J, with 9 bases in the middle. This CDR3 region has 14 residues. In nucleotides, the CDR3 is TGTGCCAGCAGCTTAGGCCAGGCCGCCTACGAGCAGTACTTC. It encodes CASSLGQAAYEQYF. The whole variable domain, remainder taken from reference TRBV7-2 and TRBJ2-7, is GAGVSQSPSNKVTEKGKDVELRCDPISGHTALYWYRQSLGQGLEFLIYFQGNSAPDKSGLPSDRFSAERTGGSVSTLTIQRTQQEDSAVYLCASSLGQAAYEQYFGPGTRLTVT.

The V and J genes are TRBV19 and TRBJ2-3; 12 positions match TRBD2. J gave up 10 bases and V 3 bases, and 11 bases lay outside the gene matches. CDR1 and CDR2 (germline): LNHDA, SQIVND (reference sequence). This CDR3 has 16 amino acids. The CDR3 nucleotides are TGTGCCAGTAGTATCCCGCCGGCTAGCGGGGGGGCATCGCAGTATTTT. This codes for CASSIPPASGGASQYF.

The chain joins TRBV4-3 to TRBJ2-1; D is uncertain. There are 17 residues in the CDR3. The V gene's germline CDR1 is LGHNA and CDR2 YSLEER. V shed 0 bases and J shed 4 bases, with 16 bases lying between them. This CDR3 is CASSQDQSDPAYNEQFF. In DNA, the CDR3 is TGCGCCAGCAGCCAAGATCAAAGCGACCCCGCTTACAATGAGCAGTTCTTC.